These T cell receptor beta chains were read from a single sample in a study of T cells expressing NK-cell markers. TCRdb re-called the 5' RACE reads and shows each CDR3 protein once, DNA omitted. There are 200,000 to 300,000 distinct CDR3 sequences in the sample, with approximately 0.42% held by the top ten. Sequencing was carried out using blood T cells: a sorted CD56 or NKG2C T cell subset, CD4+ or CD8+ T cells, or bulk PBMC T cells (not recorded which). Source of these receptors: a man between 18 and 35 years old in good health. Both conserved end residues are part of each CDR3.

TRBV12-3/TRBV12-4,TRBJ2-5,CASSLMLAGLQETQYF
TRBV11-1,TRBJ2-7,CASSLVGTSGAPNGKQYF
TRBV6-5,TRBJ2-3,CASSYSSPRTDTQYF
TRBV5-1,TRBJ2-5,CASSFGQAQETQYF
TRBV10-3,TRBJ2-7,CAISPRVGGGDYEQYF
TRBV27,TRBJ2-2,CASSLLTGGPSGELFF
TRBV20-1,TRBJ1-5,CSARITGGFNQPQHF
TRBV5-6,TRBJ2-1,CASSPTGTSGSWYNEQFF
TRBV18,TRBJ2-3,CASSPPSNTQYF
TRBV20-1,TRBJ2-1,CSARGRDNEQFF
TRBV10-1,TRBJ2-1,CASSDPLITGHRYNEQFF
TRBV5-1,TRBJ2-5,CATKAGQGLQTQYF
TRBV11-1,TRBJ2-1,CASSLLLAPSSYNEQFF
TRBV5-1,TRBJ1-4,CASSFGQGGEKLFF
TRBV5-1,TRBJ1-1,CASSFGQASNTEAFF
TRBV10-3,TRBJ1-1,CAISDYDRLNTEAFF
TRBV12-3/TRBV12-4,TRBJ2-6,CASMEGFSSGANVLTF
TRBV5-8,TRBJ2-3,CASSLAPNGLARKYF
TRBV19,TRBJ1-5,CASSISDQPQHF
TRBV5-6,TRBJ2-6,CASSLTSGGGANVLTF
TRBV27,TRBJ2-1,CASSLSSFYNEQFF
TRBV12-2,TRBJ2-7,CASRPGRGLYEQYF
TRBV29-1,TRBJ1-1,CSVFRGPSPGAFF
TRBV6-5,TRBJ2-6,CASSSFDSGANVLTF
TRBV2,TRBJ1-2,CASSDRPYGGYTF
TRBV6-2/TRBV6-3,TRBJ2-1,CATDPGTSGTLGQFF
TRBV19,TRBJ2-5,CASSIVGTSGKETQYF
TRBV27,TRBJ2-7,CASLLPSYSYEQYF
TRBV15,TRBJ2-7,CATSREPRDEQYF
TRBV3-1,TRBJ2-2,CASSSRLVAAGELFF
TRBV5-1,TRBJ2-3,CASSLQEGDTQYF
TRBV20-1,TRBJ1-6,CSASNSGNSPLHF
TRBV29-1,TRBJ2-1,CSVGTSRNEQFF
TRBV7-9,TRBJ2-1,CASSPKIRTANEQFF
TRBV7-2,TRBJ2-7,CASGARGFYEQYF
TRBV6-1,TRBJ2-1,CASRSGTRNEQFF
TRBV29-1,TRBJ2-5,CSVEDQGQETQYF
TRBV12-3/TRBV12-4,TRBJ2-7,CASSLIQGSYEQYF
TRBV20-1,TRBJ2-3,CSAPFIAGGGGTQYF
TRBV7-2,TRBJ1-3,CASSLSWGNTIYF
TRBV12-3/TRBV12-4,TRBJ1-3,CASTDRSGNTIYF
TRBV14,TRBJ2-5,CASSKGRSETQYF
TRBV29-1,TRBJ2-5,CSAIRTNGETQYF
TRBV20-1,TRBJ2-1,CSAPALADSYNEQFF
TRBV12-3/TRBV12-4,TRBJ1-5,CASSLGQIQHF
TRBV12-3/TRBV12-4,TRBJ2-4,CASSLPGGIQYF
TRBV11-2,TRBJ2-3,CASSQGFGSSTDTQYF
TRBV6-2/TRBV6-3,TRBJ1-6,CASRLTGTDNSPLHF
TRBV2,TRBJ2-1,CASSARRWEFF
TRBV20-1,TRBJ2-3,CSAEDRGMRRGSTDTQYF
TRBV24-1,TRBJ2-1,CATSVPGRGHYNEQFF
TRBV5-4,TRBJ2-5,CASSTTRRETQYF